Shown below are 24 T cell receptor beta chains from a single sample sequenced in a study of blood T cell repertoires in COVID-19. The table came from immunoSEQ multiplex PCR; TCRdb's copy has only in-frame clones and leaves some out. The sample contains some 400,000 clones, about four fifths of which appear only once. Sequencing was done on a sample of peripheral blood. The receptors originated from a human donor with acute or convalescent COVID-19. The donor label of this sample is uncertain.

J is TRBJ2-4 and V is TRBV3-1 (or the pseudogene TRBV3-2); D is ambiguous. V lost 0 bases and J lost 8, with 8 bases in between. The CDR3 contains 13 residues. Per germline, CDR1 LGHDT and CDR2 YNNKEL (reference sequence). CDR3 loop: CASSQDRVHIQYF. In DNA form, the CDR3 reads TGTGCCAGCAGCCAAGATCGAGTGCACATTCAGTACTTC.

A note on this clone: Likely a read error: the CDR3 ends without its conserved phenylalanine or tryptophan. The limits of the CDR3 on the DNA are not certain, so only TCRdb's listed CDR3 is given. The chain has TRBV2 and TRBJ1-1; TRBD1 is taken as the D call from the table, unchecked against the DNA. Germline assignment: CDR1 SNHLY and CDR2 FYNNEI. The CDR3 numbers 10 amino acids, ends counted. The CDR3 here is CASRGKGAFL.

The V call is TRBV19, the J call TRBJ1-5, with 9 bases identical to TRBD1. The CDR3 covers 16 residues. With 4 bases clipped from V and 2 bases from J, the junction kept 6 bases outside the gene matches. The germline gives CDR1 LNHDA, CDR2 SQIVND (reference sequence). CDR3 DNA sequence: TGTGCCAGTAGTAGGGGGGGACAGGGCGGCAATCAGCCCCAGCATTTT. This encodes CASSRGGQGGNQPQHF.

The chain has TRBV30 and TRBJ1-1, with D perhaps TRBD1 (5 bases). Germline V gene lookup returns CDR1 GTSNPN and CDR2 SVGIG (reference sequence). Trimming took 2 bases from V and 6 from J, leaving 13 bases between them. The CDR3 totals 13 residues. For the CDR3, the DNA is TGTGCCTGGAGTTTTGGACAACTGCCTGAAGCTTTCTTT. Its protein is CAWSFGQLPEAFF.

The CDR3 loop is CASSLAADNFNEAFF. The CDR3 DNA reads TGTGCCAGCAGCCTCGCCGCCGACAATTTTAACGAAGCTTTCTTT. The rearrangement uses TRBV5-5 and TRBJ1-1, with D uncertain. Germline CDR1 SGHKS, CDR2 YYEKEE (reference sequence). Trimming took 4 bases from V and 8 from J, leaving 21 bases between them. The CDR3 runs to 15 residues.

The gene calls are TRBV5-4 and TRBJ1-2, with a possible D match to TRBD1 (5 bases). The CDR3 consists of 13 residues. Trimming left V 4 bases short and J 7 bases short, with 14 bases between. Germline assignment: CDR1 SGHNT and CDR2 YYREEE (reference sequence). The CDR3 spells CASSRRGEVGYTF. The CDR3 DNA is TGTGCCAGCAGCCGCCGGGGGGAAGTTGGCTACACCTTC. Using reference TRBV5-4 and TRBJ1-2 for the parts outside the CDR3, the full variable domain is ETGVTQSPTHLIKTRGQQVTLRCSSQSGHNTVSWYQQALGQGPQFIFQYYREEENGRGNFPPRFSGLQFPNYSSELNVNALELDDSALYLCASSRRGEVGYTFGSGTRLTVV.

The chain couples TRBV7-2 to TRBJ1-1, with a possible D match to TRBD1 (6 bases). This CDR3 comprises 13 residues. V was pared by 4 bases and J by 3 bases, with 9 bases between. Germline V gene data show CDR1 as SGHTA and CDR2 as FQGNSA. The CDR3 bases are TGTGCCAGCAGCTACAGGGCCGACACTGAAGCTTTCTTT. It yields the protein CASSYRADTEAFF.

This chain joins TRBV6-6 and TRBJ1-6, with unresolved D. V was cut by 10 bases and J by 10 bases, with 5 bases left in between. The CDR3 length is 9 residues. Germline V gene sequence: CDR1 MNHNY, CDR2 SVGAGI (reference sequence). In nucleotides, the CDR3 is TGTGCCATTAGATCACCCCTCCACTTT. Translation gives CAIRSPLHF.

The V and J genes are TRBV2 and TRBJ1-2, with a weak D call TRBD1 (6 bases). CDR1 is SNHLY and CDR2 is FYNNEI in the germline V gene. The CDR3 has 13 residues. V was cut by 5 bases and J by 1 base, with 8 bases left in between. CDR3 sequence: CASSPDSNYGYTF. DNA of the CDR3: TGTGCCAGCAGTCCGGACAGTAACTATGGCTACACCTTC.

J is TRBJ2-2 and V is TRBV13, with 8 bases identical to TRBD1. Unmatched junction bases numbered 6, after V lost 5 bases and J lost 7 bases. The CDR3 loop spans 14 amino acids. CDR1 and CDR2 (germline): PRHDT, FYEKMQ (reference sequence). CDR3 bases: TGTGCCAGCAGCCCCAGGGGGCGCGTCGGGGAGCTGTTTTTT. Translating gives CASSPRGRVGELFF.

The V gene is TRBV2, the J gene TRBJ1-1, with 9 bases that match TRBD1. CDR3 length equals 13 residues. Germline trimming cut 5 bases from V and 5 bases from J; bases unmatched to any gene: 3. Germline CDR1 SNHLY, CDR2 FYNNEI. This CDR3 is CASSWTGATEAFF. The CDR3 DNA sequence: TGTGCCAGCAGTTGGACAGGGGCAACTGAAGCTTTCTTT.

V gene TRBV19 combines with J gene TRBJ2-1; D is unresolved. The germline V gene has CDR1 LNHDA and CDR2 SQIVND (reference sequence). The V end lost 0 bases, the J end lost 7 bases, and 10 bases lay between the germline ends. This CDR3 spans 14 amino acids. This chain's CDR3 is CASSIDLVANEQFF. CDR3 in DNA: TGTGCCAGTAGTATAGATCTTGTTGCGAATGAGCAGTTCTTC.

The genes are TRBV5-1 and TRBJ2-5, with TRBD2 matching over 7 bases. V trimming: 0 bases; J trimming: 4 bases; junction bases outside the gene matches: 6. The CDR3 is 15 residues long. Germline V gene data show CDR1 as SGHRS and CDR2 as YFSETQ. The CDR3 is CASSLGGRATETQYF. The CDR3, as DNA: TGCGCCAGCAGCTTGGGTGGGAGGGCTACAGAGACCCAGTACTTC.

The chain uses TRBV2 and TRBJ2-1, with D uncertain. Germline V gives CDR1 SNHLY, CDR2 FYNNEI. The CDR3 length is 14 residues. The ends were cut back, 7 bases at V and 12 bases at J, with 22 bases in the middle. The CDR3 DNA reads TGTGCCAGCACCTTATACCCTAGGAAGGAAGGGCAGTTCTTC. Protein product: CASTLYPRKEGQFF.

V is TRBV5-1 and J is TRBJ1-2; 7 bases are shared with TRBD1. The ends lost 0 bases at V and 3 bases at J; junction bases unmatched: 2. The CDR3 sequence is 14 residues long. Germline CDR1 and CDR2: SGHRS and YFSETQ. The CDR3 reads CASSLEQGYYGYTF. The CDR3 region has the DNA TGCGCCAGCAGCTTGGAACAGGGGTACTATGGCTACACCTTC.

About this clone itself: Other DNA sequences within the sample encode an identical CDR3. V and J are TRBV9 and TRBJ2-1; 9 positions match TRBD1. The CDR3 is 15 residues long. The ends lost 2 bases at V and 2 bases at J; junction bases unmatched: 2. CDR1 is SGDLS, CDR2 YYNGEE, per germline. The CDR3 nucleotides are TGTGCCAGCAGCGTTCGGGACAGGGCCTACAATGAGCAGTTCTTC. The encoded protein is CASSVRDRAYNEQFF.

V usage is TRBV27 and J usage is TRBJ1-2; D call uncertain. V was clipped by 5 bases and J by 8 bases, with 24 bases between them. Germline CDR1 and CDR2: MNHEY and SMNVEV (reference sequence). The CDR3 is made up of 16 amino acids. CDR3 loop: CASSREGRPGSRGYTF. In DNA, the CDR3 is TGTGCCAGCAGTCGCGAAGGAAGGCCGGGATCTCGCGGCTACACCTTC.

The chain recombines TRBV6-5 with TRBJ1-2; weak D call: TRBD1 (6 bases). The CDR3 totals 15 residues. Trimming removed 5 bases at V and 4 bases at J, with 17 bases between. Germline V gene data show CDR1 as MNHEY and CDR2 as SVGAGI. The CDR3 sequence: CASSRGAPWRYGYTF. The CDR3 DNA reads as TGTGCCAGCAGTCGGGGGGCACCTTGGCGCTATGGCTACACCTTC.

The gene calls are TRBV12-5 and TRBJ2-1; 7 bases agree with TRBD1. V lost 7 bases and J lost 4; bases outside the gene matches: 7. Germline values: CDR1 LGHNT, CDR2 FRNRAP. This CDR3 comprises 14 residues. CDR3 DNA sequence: TGTGCTAGTGTAGCCGGACAGGCTTACAATGAGCAGTTCTTC. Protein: CASVAGQAYNEQFF.

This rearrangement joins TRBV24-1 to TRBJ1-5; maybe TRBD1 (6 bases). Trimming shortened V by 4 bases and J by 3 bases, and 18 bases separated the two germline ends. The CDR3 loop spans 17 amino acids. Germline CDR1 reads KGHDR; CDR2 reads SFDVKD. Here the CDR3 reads CATSERTTGTNNQPQHF. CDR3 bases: TGTGCCACCAGTGAGCGAACAACAGGGACGAACAATCAGCCCCAGCATTTT.

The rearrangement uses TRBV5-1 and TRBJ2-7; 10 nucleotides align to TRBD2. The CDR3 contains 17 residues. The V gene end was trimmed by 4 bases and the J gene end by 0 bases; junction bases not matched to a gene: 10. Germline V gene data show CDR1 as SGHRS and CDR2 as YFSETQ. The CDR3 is CASSPLQLAGSSYEQYF. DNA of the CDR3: TGCGCCAGCAGCCCACTCCAACTAGCGGGAAGCTCCTACGAGCAGTACTTC.

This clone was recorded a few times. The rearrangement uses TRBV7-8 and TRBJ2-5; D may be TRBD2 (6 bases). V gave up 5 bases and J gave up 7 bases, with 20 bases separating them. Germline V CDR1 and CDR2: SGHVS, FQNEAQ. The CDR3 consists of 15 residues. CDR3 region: CASSPEGTLMGTQYF. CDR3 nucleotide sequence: TGTGCCAGCAGCCCAGAAGGGACTCTCATGGGGACCCAGTACTTC.

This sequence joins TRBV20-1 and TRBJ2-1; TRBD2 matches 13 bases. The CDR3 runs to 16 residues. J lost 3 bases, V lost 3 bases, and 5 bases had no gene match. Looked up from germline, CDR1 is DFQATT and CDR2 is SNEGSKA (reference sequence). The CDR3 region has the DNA TGCAGTGCTAGTAGACTAGCGGGAGGAGGCTACAATGAGCAGTTCTTC. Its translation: CSASRLAGGGYNEQFF.

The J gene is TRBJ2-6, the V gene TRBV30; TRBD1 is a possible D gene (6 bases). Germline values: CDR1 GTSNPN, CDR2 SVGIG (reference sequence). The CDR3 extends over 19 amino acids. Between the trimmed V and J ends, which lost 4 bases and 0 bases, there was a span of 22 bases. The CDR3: CAWTITRTVRYSGANVLTF. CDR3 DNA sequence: TGTGCCTGGACCATCACCCGGACAGTAAGATACTCTGGGGCCAACGTCCTGACTTTC.